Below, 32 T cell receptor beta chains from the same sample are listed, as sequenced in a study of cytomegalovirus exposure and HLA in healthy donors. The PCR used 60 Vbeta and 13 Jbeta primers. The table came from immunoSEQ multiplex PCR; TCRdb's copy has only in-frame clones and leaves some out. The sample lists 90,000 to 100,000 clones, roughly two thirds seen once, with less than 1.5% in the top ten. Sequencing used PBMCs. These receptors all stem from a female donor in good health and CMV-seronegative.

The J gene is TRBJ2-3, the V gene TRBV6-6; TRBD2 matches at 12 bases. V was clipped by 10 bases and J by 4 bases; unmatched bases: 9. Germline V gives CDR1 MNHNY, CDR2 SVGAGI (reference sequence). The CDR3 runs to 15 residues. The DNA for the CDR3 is TGTGCCACCACGACTAGCGGGAGTGCGGCAGATACGCAGTATTTT. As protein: CATTTSGSAADTQYF.

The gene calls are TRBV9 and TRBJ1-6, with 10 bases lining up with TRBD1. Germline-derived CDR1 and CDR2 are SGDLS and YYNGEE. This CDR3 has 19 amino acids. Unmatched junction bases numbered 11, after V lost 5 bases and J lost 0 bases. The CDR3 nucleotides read TGTGCCAGCAGGGAAACTGCCGGACAGGGGGGCTCCTATAATTCACCCCTCCACTTT. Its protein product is CASRETAGQGGSYNSPLHF.

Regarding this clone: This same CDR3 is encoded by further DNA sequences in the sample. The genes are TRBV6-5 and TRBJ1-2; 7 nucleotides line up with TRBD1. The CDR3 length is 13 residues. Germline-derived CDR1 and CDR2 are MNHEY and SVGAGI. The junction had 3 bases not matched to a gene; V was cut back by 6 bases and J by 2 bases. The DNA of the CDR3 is TGTGCCAGCAGACTGGACAGGAACTATGGCTACACCTTC. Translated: CASRLDRNYGYTF.

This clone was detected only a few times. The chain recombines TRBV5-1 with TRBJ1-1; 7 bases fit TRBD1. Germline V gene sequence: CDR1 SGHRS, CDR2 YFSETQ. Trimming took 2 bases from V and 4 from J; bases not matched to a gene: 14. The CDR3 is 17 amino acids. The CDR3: CASSFPPRQGPSTEAFF. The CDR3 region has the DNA TGCGCCAGCAGCTTCCCCCCTCGACAGGGCCCCAGCACTGAAGCTTTCTTT. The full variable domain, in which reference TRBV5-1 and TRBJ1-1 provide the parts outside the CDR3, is KAGVTQTPRYLIKTRGQQVTLSCSPISGHRSVSWYQQTPGQGLQFLFEYFSETQRNKGNFPGRFSGRQFSNSRSEMNVSTLELGDSALYLCASSFPPRQGPSTEAFFGQGTRLTVV.

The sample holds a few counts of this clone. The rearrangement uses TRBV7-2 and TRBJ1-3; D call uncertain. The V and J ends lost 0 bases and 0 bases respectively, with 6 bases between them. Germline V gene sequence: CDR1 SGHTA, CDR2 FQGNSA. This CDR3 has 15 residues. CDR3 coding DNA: TGTGCCAGCAGCTTAGCTGGGCACTCTGGAAACACCATATATTTT. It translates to CASSLAGHSGNTIYF.

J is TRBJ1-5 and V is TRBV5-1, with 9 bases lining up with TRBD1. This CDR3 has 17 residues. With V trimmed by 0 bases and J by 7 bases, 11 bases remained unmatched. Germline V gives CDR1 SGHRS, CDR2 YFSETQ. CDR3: CASSLGTTGGARQPQHF. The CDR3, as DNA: TGCGCCAGCAGCTTGGGAACTACAGGGGGCGCGAGGCAGCCCCAGCATTTT.

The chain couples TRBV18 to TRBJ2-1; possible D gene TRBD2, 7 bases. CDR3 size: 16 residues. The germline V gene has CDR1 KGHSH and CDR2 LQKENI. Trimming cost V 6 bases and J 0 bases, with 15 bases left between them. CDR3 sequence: CASSGGPDSSYNEQFF. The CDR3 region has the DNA TGTGCCAGCTCGGGGGGGCCGGATAGCTCCTACAATGAGCAGTTCTTC. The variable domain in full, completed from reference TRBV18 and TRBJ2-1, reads NAGVMQNPRHLVRRRGQEARLRCSPMKGHSHVYWYRQLPEEGLKFMVYLQKENIIDESGMPKERFSAEFPKEGPSILRIQQVVRGDSAAYFCASSGGPDSSYNEQFFGPGTRLTVL.

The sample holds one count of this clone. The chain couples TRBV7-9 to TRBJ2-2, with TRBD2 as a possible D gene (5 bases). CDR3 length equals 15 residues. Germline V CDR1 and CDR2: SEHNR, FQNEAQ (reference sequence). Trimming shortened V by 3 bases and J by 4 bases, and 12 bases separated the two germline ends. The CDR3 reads CASSLISVGTGELFF. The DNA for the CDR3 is TGTGCCAGCAGCTTGATTAGCGTCGGCACCGGGGAGCTGTTTTTT.

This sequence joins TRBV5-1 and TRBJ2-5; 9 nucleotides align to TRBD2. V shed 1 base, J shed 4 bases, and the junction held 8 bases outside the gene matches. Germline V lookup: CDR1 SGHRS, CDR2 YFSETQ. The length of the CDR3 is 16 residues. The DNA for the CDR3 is TGCGCCAGCAGCTTGACGGGGGCACTAGCGGGAGAGACCCAGTACTTC. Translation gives CASSLTGALAGETQYF.

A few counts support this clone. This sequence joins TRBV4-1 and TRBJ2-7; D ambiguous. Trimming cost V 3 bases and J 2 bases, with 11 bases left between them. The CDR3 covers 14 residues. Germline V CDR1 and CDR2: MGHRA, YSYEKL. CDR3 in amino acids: CASSHNAEPYEQYF. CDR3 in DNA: TGCGCCAGCAGCCACAACGCGGAACCCTACGAGCAGTACTTC.

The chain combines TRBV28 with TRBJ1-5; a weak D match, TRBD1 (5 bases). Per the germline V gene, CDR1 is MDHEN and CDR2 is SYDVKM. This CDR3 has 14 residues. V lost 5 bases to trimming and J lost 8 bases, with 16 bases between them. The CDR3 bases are TGTGCCAGCAGTCTGAGGAGGGGCTCGGAGCCCCAGCATTTT. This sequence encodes CASSLRRGSEPQHF.

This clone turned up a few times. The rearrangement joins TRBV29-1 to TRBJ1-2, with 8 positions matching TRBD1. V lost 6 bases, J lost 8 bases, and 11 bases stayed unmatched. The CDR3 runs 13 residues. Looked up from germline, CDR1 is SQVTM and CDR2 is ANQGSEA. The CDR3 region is CSVPGGDLKGYTF. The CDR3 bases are TGCAGCGTCCCAGGGGGCGACCTTAAGGGCTACACCTTC.

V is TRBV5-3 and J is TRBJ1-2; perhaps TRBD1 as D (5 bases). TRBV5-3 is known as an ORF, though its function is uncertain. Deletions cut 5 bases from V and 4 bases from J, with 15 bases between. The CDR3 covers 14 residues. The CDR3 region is CARRRVRGGYGYTF. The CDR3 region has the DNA TGTGCCAGAAGGAGGGTTAGGGGAGGCTATGGCTACACCTTC.

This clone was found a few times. This CDR3 reads CSAQQGALKYF. The CDR3, as DNA: TGCAGTGCACAACAGGGGGCGCTAAAGTACTTC. The gene calls are TRBV20-1 and TRBJ2-7, with 9 bases matching TRBD1. Trimming removed 6 bases from V and 11 bases from J; junction bases left unmatched: 8. Germline V lookup: CDR1 DFQATT, CDR2 SNEGSKA (reference sequence). This CDR3 comprises 11 residues.

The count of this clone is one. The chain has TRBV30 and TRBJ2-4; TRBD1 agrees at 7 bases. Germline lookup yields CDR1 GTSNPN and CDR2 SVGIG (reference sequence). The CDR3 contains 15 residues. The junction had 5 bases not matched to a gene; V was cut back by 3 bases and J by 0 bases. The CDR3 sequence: CAWRDRRLAKNIQYF. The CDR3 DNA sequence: TGTGCCTGGAGGGACAGGAGATTAGCCAAAAACATTCAGTACTTC.

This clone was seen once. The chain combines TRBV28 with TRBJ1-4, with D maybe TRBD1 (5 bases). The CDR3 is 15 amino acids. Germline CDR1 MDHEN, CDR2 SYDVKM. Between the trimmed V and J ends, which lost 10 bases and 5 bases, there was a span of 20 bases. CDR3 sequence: CAINKAGAANEKLFF. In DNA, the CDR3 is TGTGCCATCAACAAAGCTGGGGCGGCGAATGAAAAACTGTTTTTT.

CDR3 sequence reads: CASSAGVGGRGTEAFF. The CDR3, as DNA: TGCGCCAGCAGCGCCGGAGTAGGGGGCAGGGGCACTGAAGCTTTCTTT. J is TRBJ1-1 and V is TRBV5-1, with 7 nucleotides matching TRBD1. The junction had 13 bases not matched to a gene; V was cut back by 4 bases and J by 4 bases. Germline CDR1 reads SGHRS; CDR2 reads YFSETQ. The CDR3 has 16 amino acids.

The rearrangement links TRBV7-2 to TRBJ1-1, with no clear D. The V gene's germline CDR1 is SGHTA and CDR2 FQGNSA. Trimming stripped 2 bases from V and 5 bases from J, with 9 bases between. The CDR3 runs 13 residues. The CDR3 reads CASSLLAGTEAFF. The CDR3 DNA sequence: TGTGCCAGCAGCTTACTCGCGGGGACTGAAGCTTTCTTT. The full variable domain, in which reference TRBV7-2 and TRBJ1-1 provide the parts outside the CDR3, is GAGVSQSPSNKVTEKGKDVELRCDPISGHTALYWYRQSLGQGLEFLIYFQGNSAPDKSGLPSDRFSAERTGGSVSTLTIQRTQQEDSAVYLCASSLLAGTEAFFGQGTRLTVV.

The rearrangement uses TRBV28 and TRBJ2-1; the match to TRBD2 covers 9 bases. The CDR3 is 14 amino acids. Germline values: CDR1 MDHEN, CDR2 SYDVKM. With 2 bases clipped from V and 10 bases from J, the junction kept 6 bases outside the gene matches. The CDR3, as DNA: TGTGCCAGCAGTTTAACAGGGCGGGAGGGGGAGCAGTTCTTC. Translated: CASSLTGREGEQFF.

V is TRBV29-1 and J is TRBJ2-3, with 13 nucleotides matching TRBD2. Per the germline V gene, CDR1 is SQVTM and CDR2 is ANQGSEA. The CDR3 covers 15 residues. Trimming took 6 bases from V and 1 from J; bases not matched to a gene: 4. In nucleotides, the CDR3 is TGCAGCGTAGATGGGACTAGCGGGGGCACAGATACGCAGTATTTT. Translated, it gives CSVDGTSGGTDTQYF.

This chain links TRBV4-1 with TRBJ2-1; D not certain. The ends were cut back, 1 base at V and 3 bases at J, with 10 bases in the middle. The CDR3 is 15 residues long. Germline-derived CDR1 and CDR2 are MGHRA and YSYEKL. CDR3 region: CASSQGQSLYNEQFF. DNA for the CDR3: TGCGCCAGCAGCCAAGGCCAGTCTCTCTACAATGAGCAGTTCTTC.

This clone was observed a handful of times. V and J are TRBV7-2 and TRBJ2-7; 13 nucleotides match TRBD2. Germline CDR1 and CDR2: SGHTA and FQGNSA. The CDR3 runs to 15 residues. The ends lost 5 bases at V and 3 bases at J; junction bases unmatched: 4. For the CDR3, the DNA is TGTGCCAGCAGCCCATGGACTAGCGGGGGCTACGAGCAGTACTTC. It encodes CASSPWTSGGYEQYF.

The CDR3 is CASSLTGPYTF. CDR3 sequence (DNA): TGTGCCAGCAGTTTGACAGGTCCATACACCTTC. The chain links TRBV28 to TRBJ1-2; D is perhaps TRBD1 (6 bases). With 3 bases removed from V and 11 bases from J, the gap between germline ends came to 10 bases. Germline values: CDR1 MDHEN, CDR2 SYDVKM. The CDR3 sequence is 11 residues long.

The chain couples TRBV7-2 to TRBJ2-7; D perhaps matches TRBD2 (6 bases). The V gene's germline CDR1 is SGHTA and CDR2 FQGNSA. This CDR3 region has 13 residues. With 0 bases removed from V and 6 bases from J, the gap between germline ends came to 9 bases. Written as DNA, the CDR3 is TGTGCCAGCAGCTTAGCTGGAGGGAGCGAGCAGTACTTC. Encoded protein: CASSLAGGSEQYF.

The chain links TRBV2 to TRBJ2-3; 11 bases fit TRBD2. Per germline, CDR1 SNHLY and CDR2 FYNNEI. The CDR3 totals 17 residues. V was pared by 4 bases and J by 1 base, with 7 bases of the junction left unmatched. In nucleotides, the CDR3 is TGTGCCAGCAGTGGCGCTAGCGGGAGGACGGGCACAGATACGCAGTATTTT. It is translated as CASSGASGRTGTDTQYF.

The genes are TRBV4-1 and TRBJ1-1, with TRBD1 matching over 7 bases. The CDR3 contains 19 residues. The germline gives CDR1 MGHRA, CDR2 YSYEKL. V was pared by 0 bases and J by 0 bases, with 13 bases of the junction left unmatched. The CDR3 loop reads CASSQDRWDRRSMNTEAFF. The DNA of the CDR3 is TGCGCCAGCAGCCAAGATCGTTGGGACAGACGCTCCATGAACACTGAAGCTTTCTTT.

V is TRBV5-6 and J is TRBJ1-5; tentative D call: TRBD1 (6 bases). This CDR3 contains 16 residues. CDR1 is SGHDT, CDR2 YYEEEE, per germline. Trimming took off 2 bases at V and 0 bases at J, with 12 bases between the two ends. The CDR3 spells CASSLWDTYSNQPQHF. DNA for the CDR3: TGTGCCAGCAGCTTATGGGACACTTATAGCAATCAGCCCCAGCATTTT.

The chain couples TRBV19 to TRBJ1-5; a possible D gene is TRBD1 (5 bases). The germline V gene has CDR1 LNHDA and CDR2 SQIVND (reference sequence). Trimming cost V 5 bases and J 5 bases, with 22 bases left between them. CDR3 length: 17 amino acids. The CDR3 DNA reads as TGTGCCAGTAGTTCCTTTTCGGGGGTAATGTTTCATCAGCCCCAGCATTTT. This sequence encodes CASSSFSGVMFHQPQHF. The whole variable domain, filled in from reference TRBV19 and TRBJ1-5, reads DGGITQSPKYLFRKEGQNVTLSCEQNLNHDAMYWYRQDPGQGLRLIYYSQIVNDFQKGDIAEGYSVSREKKESFPLTVTSAQKNPTAFYLCASSSFSGVMFHQPQHFGDGTRLSIL.

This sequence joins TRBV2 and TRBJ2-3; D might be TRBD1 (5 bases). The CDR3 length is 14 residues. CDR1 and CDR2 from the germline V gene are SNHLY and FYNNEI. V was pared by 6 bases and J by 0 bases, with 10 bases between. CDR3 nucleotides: TGTGCCAGCAGAACAGGCGCGAGCACAGATACGCAGTATTTT. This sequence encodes CASRTGASTDTQYF.

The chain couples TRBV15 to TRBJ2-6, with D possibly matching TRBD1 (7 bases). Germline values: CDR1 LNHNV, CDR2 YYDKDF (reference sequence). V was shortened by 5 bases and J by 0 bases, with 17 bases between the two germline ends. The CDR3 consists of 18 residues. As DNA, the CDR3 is TGTGCCACCAGCCTTGCAGGGGGGACTCTCTCTGGGGCCAACGTCCTGACTTTC. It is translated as CATSLAGGTLSGANVLTF.

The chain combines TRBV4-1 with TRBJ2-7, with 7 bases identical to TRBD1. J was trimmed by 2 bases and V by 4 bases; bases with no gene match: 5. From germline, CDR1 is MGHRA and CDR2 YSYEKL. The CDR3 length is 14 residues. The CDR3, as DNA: TGCGCCAGCAGCCCGGGACAGCTAACCTACGAGCAGTACTTC. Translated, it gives CASSPGQLTYEQYF.

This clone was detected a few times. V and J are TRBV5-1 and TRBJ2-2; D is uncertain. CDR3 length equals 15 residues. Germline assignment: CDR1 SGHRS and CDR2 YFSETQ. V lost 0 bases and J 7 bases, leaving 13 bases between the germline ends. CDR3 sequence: CASSLAPESSGELFF. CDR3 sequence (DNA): TGCGCCAGCAGCTTGGCTCCGGAGAGCAGCGGGGAGCTGTTTTTT.